The 29 T cell receptor beta chains given below trace back to one sample, sequenced in a study of early T cells in non-severe SARS-CoV-2 infection (dated by TCRdb to about 2021). Library preparation employed 5' RACE. TCRdb names NextSeq 500 as the instrument used. TCRdb cleaned the public reads at Q25 with fastp, built clones with MiXCR and kept in-frame beta chains. Every CDR3 protein is listed once, alongside the most common genes and DNA of its rows. In all, the sample holds 90,000 to 120,000 distinct CDR3 sequences, and roughly an eighth of those were seen once. The top ten clones comprise 3% to 3.5% of the sample. Sequenced sample: whole blood. The receptors were gathered from an adult who was a healthcare worker with PCR-confirmed SARS-CoV-2 infection or an uninfected control (not recorded which).

This clonotype was detected many times. The chain couples TRBV29-1 to TRBJ2-7; 9 nucleotides line up with TRBD1. The CDR3 spans 16 residues. V trimming: 4 bases; J trimming: 3 bases; junction bases outside the gene matches: 13. Germline values: CDR1 SQVTM, CDR2 ANQGSEA. CDR3 coding DNA: TGCAGCGTTGCAGTTCGGGACAGGGATAATCACTACGAGCAGTACTTC. Its translation is CSVAVRDRDNHYEQYF.

The CDR3, as DNA: TGTGCCAGCTCACCAGAACAGGGGTACGGCTACACCTTC. It specifies CASSPEQGYGYTF. The genes are TRBV18 and TRBJ1-2; 7 nucleotides line up with TRBD1. The germline V gene has CDR1 KGHSH and CDR2 LQKENI. The V and J ends lost 2 bases and 8 bases, in that order; junction bases with no gene match: 5. This CDR3 has 13 residues.

The chain is built from TRBV11-2 and TRBJ2-7, with 8 bases lining up with TRBD1. Trimming at V came to 4 bases and at J to 5 bases, leaving 10 bases not matched to a gene. The CDR3 loop spans 15 amino acids. The germline V gene has CDR1 SGHAT and CDR2 FQNNGV. CDR3 residues: CASSSPVDRVDEQYF. The CDR3 nucleotides are TGTGCCAGCAGCTCCCCCGTGGACAGGGTGGACGAGCAGTACTTC.

This clonotype was counted ten times or more. V is TRBV10-3 and J is TRBJ2-7; TRBD1 matches at 8 bases. The CDR3 loop spans 13 amino acids. Germline trimming cut 5 bases from V and 5 bases from J; bases unmatched to any gene: 5. The germline V gene has CDR1 ENHRY and CDR2 SYGVKD. CDR3 coding DNA: TGTGCCATCAGTTTTACAGGGGGTAACGAGCAGTACTTC. It codes for CAISFTGGNEQYF.

This clonotype was observed many times. The V and J genes are TRBV20-1 and TRBJ1-5, with D perhaps matching TRBD1 (6 bases). V was pared by 6 bases and J by 5 bases, with 14 bases between. The CDR3 runs 13 residues. Per germline, CDR1 DFQATT and CDR2 SNEGSKA (reference sequence). CDR3 bases: TGCAGTGCAGAGCGGGGGGCATATCAGCCCCAGCATTTT. Translated: CSAERGAYQPQHF.

This clonotype was found a few times. The rearrangement uses TRBV9 and TRBJ2-7, with 8 bases that match TRBD2. This CDR3 has 15 amino acids. J was trimmed by 1 base and V by 0 bases; bases with no gene match: 3. The V gene's germline CDR1 is SGDLS and CDR2 YYNGEE. The CDR3 protein is CASSVASGPSYEQYF. The CDR3 DNA reads TGTGCCAGCAGCGTAGCTAGCGGGCCTTCCTACGAGCAGTACTTC.

There are a few counts of this clonotype. The CDR3 region is CASSAGLTAEAFF. In nucleotides, the CDR3 is TGTGCCAGCAGTGCGGGCCTCACGGCTGAAGCTTTCTTT. The V and J genes are TRBV12-3 or TRBV12-4 and TRBJ1-1; D gene unclear. Trimming took 5 bases from V and 6 from J, leaving 13 bases between them. The CDR3 extends over 13 amino acids.

This rearrangement joins TRBV19 to TRBJ2-3, with TRBD1 as a possible D gene (6 bases). Between the trimmed V and J ends, which lost 3 bases and 0 bases, there was a span of 16 bases. Germline values: CDR1 LNHDA, CDR2 SQIVND (reference sequence). This CDR3 is built from 17 residues. The CDR3 is CASSIGGPNPSTDTQYF. In DNA, the CDR3 is TGTGCCAGTAGTATTGGGGGCCCCAACCCCAGCACAGATACGCAGTATTTT.

This clonotype was picked up many times. The chain is built from TRBV19 and TRBJ1-2; possibly TRBD1 for D (5 bases). V was cut by 7 bases and J by 6 bases, with 15 bases left in between. CDR1 is LNHDA, CDR2 SQIVND, per germline (reference sequence). The CDR3 loop spans 13 amino acids. The CDR3 nucleotides read TGTGCCAGTACTGAAAGGGCAGGGAATGGCTACACCTTC. It encodes CASTERAGNGYTF.

In its sample, this clonotype was seen a few times. The chain carries TRBV27 and TRBJ2-7, with TRBD1 as a possible D gene (6 bases). The CDR3 runs 17 residues. Per the germline V gene, CDR1 is MNHEY and CDR2 is SMNVEV (reference sequence). V was trimmed by 5 bases and J by 3 bases, leaving 23 bases between them. The CDR3 sequence: CASSPPLRLGGVYEQYF. The CDR3 DNA reads TGTGCCAGCAGTCCCCCGCTGCGATTAGGGGGTGTCTACGAGCAGTACTTC.

The sample holds a few counts of this clonotype. The chain recombines TRBV6-5 with TRBJ1-4, with D maybe TRBD1 (6 bases). The germline V gene encodes CDR1 MNHEY and CDR2 SVGAGI. V dropped 5 bases and J dropped 8 bases, with 21 bases sitting between them. The CDR3 spans 16 residues. The CDR3: CASSPKTGPVREKLFF. The CDR3 DNA reads as TGTGCCAGCAGTCCCAAAACAGGGCCCGTCCGAGAAAAACTGTTTTTT.

The rearrangement joins TRBV7-8 to TRBJ1-1; D is unresolved. There are 18 residues in the CDR3. Germline CDR1 is SGHVS and CDR2 is FQNEAQ. Between the trimmed V and J ends, which lost 2 bases and 0 bases, there was a span of 19 bases. CDR3 region: CASSLKSMGRRLNTEAFF. As DNA, the CDR3 is TGTGCCAGCAGCTTAAAATCGATGGGTCGACGGTTGAACACTGAAGCTTTCTTT.

The sample holds many counts of this clonotype. This chain uses TRBV3-1 with TRBJ2-2, with 8 bases matching TRBD2. CDR3 size: 14 residues. CDR1 is LGHDT and CDR2 is YNNKEL in the germline V gene (reference sequence). With 3 bases clipped from V and 6 bases from J, the junction kept 3 bases outside the gene matches. The CDR3 DNA reads as TGTGCCAGCAGCCACACCGGGGGGGCCGGGGAGCTGTTTTTT. It yields the protein CASSHTGGAGELFF.

The chain carries TRBV20-1 and TRBJ2-1; TRBD2 matches at 11 bases. The CDR3 runs 16 residues. The germline V gene has CDR1 DFQATT and CDR2 SNEGSKA (reference sequence). Trimming cost V 6 bases and J 0 bases; bases outside gene matches: 7. CDR3 bases: TGCAGTGCCGGGACTAGCGGATTTTTCTCCTACAATGAGCAGTTCTTC. It codes for CSAGTSGFFSYNEQFF.

This clonotype was detected ten times or more. This chain links TRBV5-1 with TRBJ1-1; no clear D gene. V shed 4 bases and J shed 2 bases, with 12 bases lying between them. Germline V gene sequence: CDR1 SGHRS, CDR2 YFSETQ. The CDR3 sequence is 14 residues long. The chain's CDR3 is CASSHSEANTEAFF. The CDR3 DNA follows: TGCGCCAGCAGCCATTCAGAGGCTAACACTGAAGCTTTCTTT.

CDR3 DNA sequence: TGTGCCAGCAGCGTGGAGGGCCGCACAGATACGCAGTATTTT. Amino acids: CASSVEGRTDTQYF. The V call is TRBV9, the J call TRBJ2-3, with D possibly being TRBD2 (6 bases). Trimming removed 2 bases from V and 1 base from J, with 8 bases in between. Germline V CDR1 and CDR2: SGDLS, YYNGEE. The CDR3 extends over 14 amino acids.

A word on this clonotype: A much more abundant neighbour one base away suggests this may be a read error. The rearrangement links TRBV7-2 to TRBJ2-1; 12 bases agree with TRBD2. The CDR3 totals 16 residues. V dropped 5 bases and J dropped 9; count of bases not matched to a gene: 11. The germline V gene has CDR1 SGHTA and CDR2 FQGNSA. This CDR3 is CASSPRTSGDRGEQFF. The CDR3 region has the DNA TGTGCCAGCAGCCCCCGGACTAGCGGGGATCGGGGTGAGCAGTTCTTC.

This clonotype was counted many times. The chain recombines TRBV2 with TRBJ1-2, with D maybe TRBD1 (6 bases). This CDR3 is 14 amino acids long. Germline CDR1 and CDR2: SNHLY and FYNNEI. Trimming stripped 4 bases from V and 0 bases from J, with 9 bases between. The CDR3 loop is CASSARGSNYGYTF. As DNA, the CDR3 is TGTGCCAGCAGTGCGAGGGGGTCTAACTATGGCTACACCTTC.

This clonotype was counted between two and nine times. This chain links TRBV6-5 with TRBJ1-1; 7 nucleotides line up with TRBD1. V was pared by 4 bases and J by 2 bases, with 10 bases of the junction left unmatched. Germline V lookup: CDR1 MNHEY, CDR2 SVGAGI. The CDR3 length is 16 residues. CDR3 sequence reads: CASSFKAGGDNTEAFF. Here the CDR3 DNA reads TGTGCCAGCAGTTTTAAGGCAGGGGGGGACAACACTGAAGCTTTCTTT.

V is TRBV29-1 and J is TRBJ2-1; D is perhaps TRBD1 or TRBD2 (5 bases each). The CDR3 totals 14 residues. Trimming removed 8 bases at V and 13 bases at J, with 27 bases between. Germline values: CDR1 SQVTM, CDR2 ANQGSEA. The CDR3 coding sequence is TGCAGCTGCGGAACCGGGGCTCTCGGCTCAACCCAGTTCTTC. Amino acids: CSCGTGALGSTQFF.

V is TRBV5-6 and J is TRBJ1-1; no definite D call. The CDR3 runs to 14 residues. The germline V and J ends were trimmed by 6 bases and 2 bases, with 14 bases remaining between them. The germline V gene has CDR1 SGHDT and CDR2 YYEEEE. The CDR3 spells CASTRNWGNTEAFF. In nucleotides, the CDR3 is TGTGCCAGCACCCGAAATTGGGGAAACACTGAAGCTTTCTTT. Together with reference TRBV5-6 and TRBJ1-1, the CDR3 gives the full variable domain: DAGVTQSPTHLIKTRGQQVTLRCSPKSGHDTVSWYQQALGQGPQFIFQYYEEEERQRGNFPDRFSGHQFPNYSSELNVNALLLGDSALYLCASTRNWGNTEAFFGQGTRLTVV.

V and J are TRBV28 and TRBJ1-2, with D possibly TRBD1 on 6 matching bases. The CDR3 spans 14 residues. Trimming shortened V by 2 bases and J by 4 bases, and 11 bases separated the two germline ends. CDR1 is MDHEN and CDR2 is SYDVKM in the germline V gene. CDR3 coding DNA: TGTGCCAGCAGTTTACCCGGGACAAGCTATGGCTACACCTTC. It is translated as CASSLPGTSYGYTF.

This clonotype has a handful of counts. V is TRBV20-1 and J is TRBJ1-5, with a tentative D call TRBD1 (5 bases). Trimming cost V 5 bases and J 4 bases, with 15 bases left between them. Germline values: CDR1 DFQATT, CDR2 SNEGSKA (reference sequence). The CDR3 is made up of 14 amino acids. CDR3 loop: CSARGTFQNQPQHF. In DNA, the CDR3 is TGCAGTGCTCGAGGGACTTTCCAGAATCAGCCCCAGCATTTT.

This clonotype showed up many times. The chain carries TRBV7-9 and TRBJ1-5; D gene unclear. The CDR3 sequence is 12 residues long. CDR1 is SEHNR and CDR2 is FQNEAQ in the germline V gene (reference sequence). V was cut by 1 base and J by 6 bases, with 4 bases left in between. The CDR3 DNA is TGTGCCAGCAGCTTAGAAAGTCAGCCCCAGCATTTT. It specifies CASSLESQPQHF.

The rearrangement links TRBV7-9 to TRBJ2-2; a possible D gene is TRBD2 (6 bases). The V end lost 7 bases, the J end lost 5 bases, and 14 bases lay between the germline ends. The CDR3 is made up of 14 amino acids. Looked up from germline, CDR1 is SEHNR and CDR2 is FQNEAQ (reference sequence). The CDR3 coding sequence is TGTGCCAGCATGGTGGGCGCGGGGACCGGGGAGCTGTTTTTT. Translating it yields CASMVGAGTGELFF.

The genes are TRBV7-9 and TRBJ2-3; a weak D match, TRBD2 (5 bases). The germline V gene has CDR1 SEHNR and CDR2 FQNEAQ (reference sequence). The CDR3 covers 18 residues. V dropped 2 bases and J dropped 2 bases, with 20 bases sitting between them. In nucleotides, the CDR3 is TGTGCCAGCAGCTTAAGCAGGTTTGAGGGAGCCCTCACAGATACGCAGTATTTT. Its protein product is CASSLSRFEGALTDTQYF.

This clonotype has a handful of counts. The chain links TRBV20-1 to TRBJ1-2; no definite D call. Per germline, CDR1 DFQATT and CDR2 SNEGSKA (reference sequence). V dropped 4 bases and J dropped 5 bases, with 14 bases sitting between them. CDR3 length equals 13 residues. The CDR3 nucleotides read TGCAGTGCTAAGCCGGCACAGAAATATGGCTACACCTTC. Its protein product is CSAKPAQKYGYTF.

This clonotype was picked up a small number of times. V is TRBV7-9 and J is TRBJ2-3; D not resolved. Deletions cut 5 bases from V and 1 base from J, with 4 bases between. The CDR3 has 12 amino acids. Looked up from germline, CDR1 is SEHNR and CDR2 is FQNEAQ (reference sequence). For the CDR3, the DNA is TGTGCCAGCAGCCGCGGCACAGATACGCAGTATTTT. It specifies CASSRGTDTQYF.

This clonotype was picked up many times. In nucleotides, the CDR3 is TGTGCCAGCAGGGCCCCCCTTCTGGATACGCAGTATTTT. Translated, it gives CASRAPLLDTQYF. The chain joins TRBV6-5 to TRBJ2-3; D call uncertain. Trimming shortened V by 6 bases and J by 6 bases, and 13 bases separated the two germline ends. In germline, CDR1 is MNHEY, CDR2 SVGAGI. The CDR3 extends over 13 amino acids.